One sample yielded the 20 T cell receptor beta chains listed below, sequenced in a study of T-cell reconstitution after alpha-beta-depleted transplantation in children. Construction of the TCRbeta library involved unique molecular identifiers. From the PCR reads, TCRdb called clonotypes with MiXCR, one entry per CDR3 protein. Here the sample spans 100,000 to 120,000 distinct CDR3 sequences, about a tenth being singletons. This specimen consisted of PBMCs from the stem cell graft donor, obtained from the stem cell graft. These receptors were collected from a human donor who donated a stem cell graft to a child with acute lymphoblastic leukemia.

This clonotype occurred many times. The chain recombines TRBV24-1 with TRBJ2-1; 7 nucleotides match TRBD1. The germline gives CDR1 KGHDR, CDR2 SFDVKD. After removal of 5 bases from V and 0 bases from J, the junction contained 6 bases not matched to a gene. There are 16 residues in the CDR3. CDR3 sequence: CATSGSRDSSYNEQFF. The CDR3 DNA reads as TGTGCCACCAGTGGGAGTAGGGACAGCTCCTACAATGAGCAGTTCTTC.

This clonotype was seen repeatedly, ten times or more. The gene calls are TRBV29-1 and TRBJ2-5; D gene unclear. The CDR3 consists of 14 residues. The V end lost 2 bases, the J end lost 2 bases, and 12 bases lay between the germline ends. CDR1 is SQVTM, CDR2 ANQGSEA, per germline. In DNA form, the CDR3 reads TGCAGCGTTGAACAACAGAACTTTCAAGAGACCCAGTACTTC. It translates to CSVEQQNFQETQYF.

CDR3 DNA sequence: TGTGCCTGGAGTGTATATGTAGCGGGGAAGCAGGGTGAGCAGTTCTTC. This codes for CAWSVYVAGKQGEQFF. The chain is built from TRBV30 and TRBJ2-1, with 8 bases matching TRBD2. CDR1 is GTSNPN, CDR2 SVGIG, per germline (reference sequence). The CDR3 spans 16 residues. V dropped 0 bases and J dropped 9; count of bases not matched to a gene: 13.

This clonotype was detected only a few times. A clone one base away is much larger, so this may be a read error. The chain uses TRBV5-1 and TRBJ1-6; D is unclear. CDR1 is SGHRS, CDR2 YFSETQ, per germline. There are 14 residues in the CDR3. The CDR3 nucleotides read TGCGCCAGCAGCTTAAGATGGGATAATACACCCCTCCACTTT. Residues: CASSLRWDNTPLHF.

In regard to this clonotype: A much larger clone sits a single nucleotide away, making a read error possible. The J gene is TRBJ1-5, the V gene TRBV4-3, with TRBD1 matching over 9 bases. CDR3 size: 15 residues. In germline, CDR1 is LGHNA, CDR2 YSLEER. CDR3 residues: CASSRNRGLGQPHHF. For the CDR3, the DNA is TGCGCCAGCAGCCGCAACAGGGGGCTCGGTCAGCCCCACCATTTT.

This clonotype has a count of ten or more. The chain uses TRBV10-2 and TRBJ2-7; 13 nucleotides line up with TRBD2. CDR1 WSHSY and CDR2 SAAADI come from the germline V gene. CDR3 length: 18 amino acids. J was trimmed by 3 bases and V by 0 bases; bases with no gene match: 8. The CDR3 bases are TGCGCCAGCAGTGAGTCGAATGGACTAGCGGGAGTAAACTACGAGCAGTACTTC. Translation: CASSESNGLAGVNYEQYF.

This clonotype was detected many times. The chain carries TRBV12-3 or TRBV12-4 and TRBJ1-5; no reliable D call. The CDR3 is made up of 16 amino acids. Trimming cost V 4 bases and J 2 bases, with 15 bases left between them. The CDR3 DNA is TGTGCCAGCAGTTCAGAGGTCACCCCTGGCAATCAGCCCCAGCATTTT. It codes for CASSSEVTPGNQPQHF.

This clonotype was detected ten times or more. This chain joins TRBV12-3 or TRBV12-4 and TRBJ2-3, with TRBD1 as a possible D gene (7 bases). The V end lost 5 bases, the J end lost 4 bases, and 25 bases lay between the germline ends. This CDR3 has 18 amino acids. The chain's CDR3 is CASSQGGRTPFGADTQYF. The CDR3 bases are TGTGCCAGCAGTCAGGGGGGACGGACTCCATTTGGCGCAGATACGCAGTATTTT.

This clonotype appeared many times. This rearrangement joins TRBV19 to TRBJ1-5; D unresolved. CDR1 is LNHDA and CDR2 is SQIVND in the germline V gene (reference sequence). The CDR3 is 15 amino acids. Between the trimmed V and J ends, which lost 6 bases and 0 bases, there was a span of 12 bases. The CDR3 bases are TGTGCCAGTAGAGCCCGAGGGTATAGCAATCAGCCCCAGCATTTT. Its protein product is CASRARGYSNQPQHF.

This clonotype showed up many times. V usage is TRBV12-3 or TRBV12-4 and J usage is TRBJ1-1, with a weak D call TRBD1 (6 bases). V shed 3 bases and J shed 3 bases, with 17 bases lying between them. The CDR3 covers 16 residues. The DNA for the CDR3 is TGTGCCAGCAGTTTTGGGGCAGGGGTGAGAGACACTGAAGCTTTCTTT. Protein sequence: CASSFGAGVRDTEAFF.

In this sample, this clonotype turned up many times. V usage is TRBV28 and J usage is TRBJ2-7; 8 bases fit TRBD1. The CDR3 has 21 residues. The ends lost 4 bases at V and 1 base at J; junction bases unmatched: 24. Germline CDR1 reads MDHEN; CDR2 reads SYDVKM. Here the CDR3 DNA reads TGTGCCAGCAGTTCCCCTCCACCCTTCAAATGGACAGGGAGCCTGTCCTACGAGCAGTACTTC. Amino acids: CASSSPPPFKWTGSLSYEQYF.

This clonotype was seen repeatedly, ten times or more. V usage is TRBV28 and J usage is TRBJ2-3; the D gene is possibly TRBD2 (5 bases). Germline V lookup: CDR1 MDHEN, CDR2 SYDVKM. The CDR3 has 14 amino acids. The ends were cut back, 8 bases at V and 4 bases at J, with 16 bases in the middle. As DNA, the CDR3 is TGTGCCAGCTCCCCTCCTAGCCGTCCAGATACGCAGTATTTT. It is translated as CASSPPSRPDTQYF.

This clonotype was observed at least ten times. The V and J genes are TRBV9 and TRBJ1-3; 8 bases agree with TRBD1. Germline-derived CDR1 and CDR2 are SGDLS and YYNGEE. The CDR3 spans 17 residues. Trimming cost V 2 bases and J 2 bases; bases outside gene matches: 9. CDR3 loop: CASSVGSRQGTGNTIYF. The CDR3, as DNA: TGTGCCAGCAGCGTGGGGTCGCGACAGGGGACTGGAAACACCATATATTTT. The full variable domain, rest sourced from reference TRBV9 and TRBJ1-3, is DSGVTQTPKHLITATGQRVTLRCSPRSGDLSVYWYQQSLDQGLQFLIQYYNGEERAKGNILERFSAQQFPDLHSELNLSSLELGDSALYFCASSVGSRQGTGNTIYFGEGSWLTVV.

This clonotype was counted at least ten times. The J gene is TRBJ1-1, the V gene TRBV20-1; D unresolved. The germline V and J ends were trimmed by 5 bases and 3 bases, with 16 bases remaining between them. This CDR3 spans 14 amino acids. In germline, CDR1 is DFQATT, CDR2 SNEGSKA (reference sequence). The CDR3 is CSASRMGRDTEAFF. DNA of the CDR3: TGCAGTGCTTCCCGGATGGGCCGGGACACTGAAGCTTTCTTT.

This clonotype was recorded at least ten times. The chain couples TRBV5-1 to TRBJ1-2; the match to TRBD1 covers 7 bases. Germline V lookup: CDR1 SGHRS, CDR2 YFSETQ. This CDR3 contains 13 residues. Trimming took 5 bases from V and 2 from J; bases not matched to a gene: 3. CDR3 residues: CASRRDRNYGYTF. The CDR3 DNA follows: TGCGCCAGCAGACGGGACAGAAACTATGGCTACACCTTC.

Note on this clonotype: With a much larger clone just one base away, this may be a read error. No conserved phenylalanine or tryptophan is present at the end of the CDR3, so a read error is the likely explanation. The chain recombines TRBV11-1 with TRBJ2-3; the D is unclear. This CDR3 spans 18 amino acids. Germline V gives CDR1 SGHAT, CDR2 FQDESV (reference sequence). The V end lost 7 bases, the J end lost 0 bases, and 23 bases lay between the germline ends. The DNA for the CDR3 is TGTGCCAGCACCAAATGGTCCCAAAATGGGGTCAGCACAGATACGCAGTATTTG. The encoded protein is CASTKWSQNGVSTDTQYL.

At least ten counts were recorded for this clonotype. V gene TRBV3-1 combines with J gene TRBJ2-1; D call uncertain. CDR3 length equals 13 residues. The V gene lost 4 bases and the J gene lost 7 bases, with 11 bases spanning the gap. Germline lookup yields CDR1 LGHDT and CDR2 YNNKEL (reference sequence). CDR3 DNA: TGTGCCAGCAGCCTGGGCAGGCAAAATGAGCAGTTCTTC. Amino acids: CASSLGRQNEQFF.

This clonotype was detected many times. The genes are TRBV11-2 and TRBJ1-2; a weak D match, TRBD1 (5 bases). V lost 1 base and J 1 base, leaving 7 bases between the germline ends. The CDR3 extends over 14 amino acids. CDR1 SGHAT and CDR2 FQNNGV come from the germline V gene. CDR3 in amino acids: CASSLVQVNYGYTF. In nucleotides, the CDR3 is TGTGCCAGCAGCTTAGTACAGGTTAACTATGGCTACACCTTC.

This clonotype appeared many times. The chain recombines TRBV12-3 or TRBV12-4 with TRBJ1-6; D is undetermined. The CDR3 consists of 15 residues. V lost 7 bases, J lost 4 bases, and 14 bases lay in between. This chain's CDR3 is CASTPGSGYNSPLHF. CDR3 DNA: TGTGCCAGCACCCCGGGAAGTGGGTATAATTCACCCCTCCACTTT.

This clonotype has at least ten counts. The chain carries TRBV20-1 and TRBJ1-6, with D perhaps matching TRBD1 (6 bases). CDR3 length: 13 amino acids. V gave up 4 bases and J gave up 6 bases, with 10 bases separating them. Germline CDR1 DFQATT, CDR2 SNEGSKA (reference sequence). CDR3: CSAKQGANSPLHF. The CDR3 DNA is TGCAGTGCTAAACAGGGAGCTAATTCACCCCTCCACTTT.